Each of the 24 T cell receptor beta chains below was sequenced from the same sample in a study of early T cells in non-severe SARS-CoV-2 infection. TCRdb processed the 5' RACE reads anew with MiXCR; each CDR3 protein has one entry. The table lists about 45,000 distinct CDR3 sequences, around a tenth of them singletons, with less than 25% in the top ten. Sequencing used whole blood. The receptors shown here come from an adult who was a healthcare worker with PCR-confirmed SARS-CoV-2 infection or an uninfected control (not recorded which).

This clonotype was seen a handful of times. The genes are TRBV7-9 and TRBJ2-1; the match to TRBD2 covers 10 bases. J was trimmed by 3 bases and V by 5 bases; bases with no gene match: 4. This CDR3 comprises 15 residues. Germline V gives CDR1 SEHNR, CDR2 FQNEAQ (reference sequence). CDR3 nucleotides: TGTGCCAGCAGCCCGACTAGCGGGCTCTACAATGAGCAGTTCTTC. Its translation is CASSPTSGLYNEQFF. Variable domain in full (rest from reference TRBV7-9 and TRBJ2-1): DTGVSQNPRHKITKRGQNVTFRCDPISEHNRLYWYRQTLGQGPEFLTYFQNEAQLEKSRLLSDRFSAERPKGSFSTLEIQRTEQGDSAMYLCASSPTSGLYNEQFFGPGTRLTVL.

This clonotype was observed many times. The chain recombines TRBV5-1 with TRBJ2-5, with 7 positions matching TRBD2. The V gene end was trimmed by 4 bases and the J gene end by 4 bases; junction bases not matched to a gene: 13. CDR3 size: 16 residues. Germline assignment: CDR1 SGHRS and CDR2 YFSETQ. The CDR3 reads CASSQSGGSVRETQYF. The CDR3 region has the DNA TGCGCCAGCAGCCAATCAGGCGGGAGTGTAAGAGAGACCCAGTACTTC.

This clonotype has more than one count but fewer than ten. The chain joins TRBV6-4 to TRBJ2-3; possibly TRBD2 for D (6 bases). Between the trimmed V and J ends, which lost 5 bases and 1 base, there was a span of 13 bases. Germline assignment: CDR1 MRHNA and CDR2 SNTAGT. This CDR3 has 15 residues. CDR3 nucleotides: TGTGCCAGCAGTCAATCGGGAGAAGGCACAGATACGCAGTATTTT. Its translation is CASSQSGEGTDTQYF.

This clonotype was counted ten times or more. The chain carries TRBV7-3 and TRBJ2-7, with 7 nucleotides matching TRBD2. V lost 3 bases and J lost 6; bases outside the gene matches: 5. Germline-derived CDR1 and CDR2 are SGHTA and FQGTGA. The CDR3 is 13 amino acids. The chain's CDR3 is CASSFGTNFEQYF. CDR3 nucleotide sequence: TGTGCCAGCAGCTTCGGGACTAATTTCGAGCAGTACTTC.

The V and J genes are TRBV7-9 and TRBJ1-2, with D unclear. V lost 8 bases and J lost 2, with 9 bases in between. Germline V gene lookup returns CDR1 SEHNR and CDR2 FQNEAQ (reference sequence). The CDR3 totals 12 residues. CDR3 sequence: CASLRPNYGYTF. The CDR3 region has the DNA TGTGCCAGCCTCCGACCGAACTATGGCTACACCTTC.

The chain joins TRBV19 to TRBJ2-7; TRBD2 agrees at 11 bases. This CDR3 region has 15 residues. V lost 3 bases, J lost 2 bases, and 3 bases stayed unmatched. Germline CDR1 LNHDA, CDR2 SQIVND (reference sequence). The CDR3, as DNA: TGTGCCAGTAGTATGACTAGCGGGAAGCCCTACGAGCAGTACTTC. This codes for CASSMTSGKPYEQYF.

The chain joins TRBV7-8 to TRBJ2-7; 8 positions match TRBD1. With V trimmed by 8 bases and J by 0 bases, 9 bases remained unmatched. CDR1 is SGHVS and CDR2 is FQNEAQ in the germline V gene. CDR3 length: 15 residues. The DNA for the CDR3 is TGTGCCAGCCGAGGGTCCGGACAGGGCTCCTACGAGCAGTACTTC. The encoded protein is CASRGSGQGSYEQYF.

The J gene is TRBJ1-5, the V gene TRBV6-2 or TRBV6-3; 7 nucleotides match TRBD1. V lost 7 bases and J lost 7; bases outside the gene matches: 7. The CDR3 loop spans 13 amino acids. Germline V gives CDR1 MNHEY, CDR2 SVGEGT. The chain's CDR3 is CASNDRETQPQHF. The CDR3, as DNA: TGTGCCAGCAACGACAGGGAAACACAGCCCCAGCATTTT.

This clonotype was detected ten times or more. This chain links TRBV11-3 with TRBJ2-3, with unresolved D. CDR3 length: 13 residues. V was clipped by 0 bases and J by 9 bases, with 10 bases between them. The germline V gene encodes CDR1 SGHNT and CDR2 YENEEA. Here the CDR3 DNA reads TGTGCCAGCAGCTTAGATCCCGATGGCACGCAGTATTTT. Translation: CASSLDPDGTQYF.

Many counts were recorded for this clonotype. The chain recombines TRBV7-8 with TRBJ2-1, with D possibly being TRBD1 (6 bases). Germline values: CDR1 SGHVS, CDR2 FQNEAQ. There are 15 residues in the CDR3. V was cut by 2 bases and J by 8 bases, with 16 bases left in between. The CDR3: CASSLRSRGSDEQFF. In DNA, the CDR3 is TGTGCCAGCAGCTTACGGAGTAGGGGGTCGGATGAGCAGTTCTTC.

This clonotype has more than one count but fewer than ten. This chain joins TRBV7-2 and TRBJ2-5; D is possibly TRBD2 (5 bases). The germline V gene has CDR1 SGHTA and CDR2 FQGNSA. There are 12 residues in the CDR3. The V and J ends lost 8 bases and 5 bases respectively, with 12 bases between them. The CDR3 loop reads CASGSLVETQYF. The CDR3 DNA is TGTGCCAGCGGGAGTTTGGTGGAGACCCAGTACTTC.

The rearrangement uses TRBV7-9 and TRBJ2-3; D might be TRBD1 (7 bases). Germline V gene sequence: CDR1 SEHNR, CDR2 FQNEAQ (reference sequence). The CDR3 extends over 12 amino acids. The V end was cut by 5 bases, the J end by 15 bases, with 18 bases between. This chain's CDR3 is CASSPAGQRSYF. The CDR3 DNA reads as TGTGCCAGCAGCCCCGCGGGACAGAGGAGTTATTTT.

Comment on this clonotype: A much larger clone sits a single nucleotide away, making a read error possible. This chain uses TRBV6-2 or TRBV6-3 with TRBJ2-7; 8 bases fit TRBD1. V lost 6 bases to trimming and J lost 2 bases; unmatched junction nucleotides: 6. Per germline, CDR1 MNHEY and CDR2 SVGEGT. The CDR3 has 14 amino acids. DNA for the CDR3: TGTGCCAGCAGCCGTGGACAGGGCACCTACGAGCAGTACTTC. This gives the protein CASSRGQGTYEQYF.

The chain has TRBV7-9 and TRBJ1-6; D remains ambiguous. CDR3 length: 17 residues. From germline, CDR1 is SEHNR and CDR2 FQNEAQ (reference sequence). V dropped 0 bases and J dropped 0 bases, with 9 bases sitting between them. The CDR3 coding sequence is TGTGCCAGCAGCTTAGCCCTAGAAAGCTCCTATAATTCACCCCTCCACTTT. Translation: CASSLALESSYNSPLHF.

There are many counts of this clonotype. The chain joins TRBV6-1 to TRBJ2-1, with D perhaps matching TRBD1 (6 bases). Germline lookup yields CDR1 MNHNS and CDR2 SASEGT. The CDR3 spans 14 residues. With 7 bases removed from V and 6 bases from J, the gap between germline ends came to 16 bases. In nucleotides, the CDR3 is TGTGCCAGCATCGAAAGTTGGGGGCCCAATGAGCAGTTCTTC. Protein product: CASIESWGPNEQFF.

The CDR3, as DNA: TGTGCCAGCAGATACACTTTGACAGATTCCTACGAGCAGTACTTC. Encoded protein: CASRYTLTDSYEQYF. The chain combines TRBV6-2 or TRBV6-3 with TRBJ2-7; D possibly corresponds to TRBD1 (5 bases). CDR1 is MNHEY, CDR2 SVGEGT, per germline. CDR3 length: 15 amino acids. Between the trimmed V and J ends, which lost 6 bases and 1 base, there was a span of 16 bases.

The rearrangement uses TRBV2 and TRBJ1-6, with no clear D. There are 14 residues in the CDR3. The germline V gene has CDR1 SNHLY and CDR2 FYNNEI. V gave up 4 bases and J gave up 6 bases, with 10 bases separating them. Here the CDR3 reads CASSVIDSNSPLHF. CDR3 coding DNA: TGTGCCAGCAGTGTGATTGATAGTAATTCACCCCTCCACTTT.

The table lists this clonotype with many counts. V usage is TRBV28 and J usage is TRBJ2-5; D gene uncertain. V shed 3 bases and J shed 5 bases, with 10 bases lying between them. Germline CDR1 is MDHEN and CDR2 is SYDVKM. CDR3 length: 13 residues. CDR3 coding DNA: TGTGCCAGCAGTTTCTCTAGTTTGGAGACCCAGTACTTC. Amino acid sequence: CASSFSSLETQYF.

This clonotype was observed many times. As DNA, the CDR3 is TGTGCCACCAGTGATCCCCTAAGGGCCTACAATGAGCAGTTCTTC. This sequence encodes CATSDPLRAYNEQFF. This chain links TRBV24-1 with TRBJ2-1, with D hard to call. Per the germline V gene, CDR1 is KGHDR and CDR2 is SFDVKD. The CDR3 covers 15 residues. V gave up 3 bases and J gave up 2 bases, with 10 bases separating them.

This clonotype occurred many times. This chain uses TRBV20-1 with TRBJ1-4; D may be TRBD1 (5 bases). V lost 3 bases to trimming and J lost 0 bases, with 14 bases between them. CDR3 length equals 16 residues. Germline-derived CDR1 and CDR2 are DFQATT and SNEGSKA (reference sequence). CDR3 sequence reads: CSASPPGVPTNEKLFF. CDR3 coding DNA: TGCAGTGCTAGCCCCCCGGGGGTTCCAACTAATGAAAAACTGTTTTTT.

Here the CDR3 reads CASSVDGYGYTF. CDR3 DNA: TGTGCCAGCAGCGTAGATGGTTATGGCTACACCTTC. The rearrangement joins TRBV9 to TRBJ1-2, with D unresolved. Trimming removed 0 bases at V and 5 bases at J, with 5 bases between. Germline V CDR1 and CDR2: SGDLS, YYNGEE. This CDR3 comprises 12 residues.

This clonotype was observed many times. This sequence joins TRBV5-1 and TRBJ1-2, with 10 bases identical to TRBD1. The CDR3 has 16 amino acids. Trimming cost V 4 bases and J 4 bases; bases outside gene matches: 10. Germline V CDR1 and CDR2: SGHRS, YFSETQ. The CDR3 loop is CASSPKTGTGAYGYTF. The CDR3 coding sequence is TGCGCCAGCAGCCCTAAGACCGGGACAGGGGCCTATGGCTACACCTTC.

This clonotype was observed a handful of times. The gene calls are TRBV15 and TRBJ1-2, with 8 bases that match TRBD1. The CDR3 covers 13 residues. Germline CDR1 reads LNHNV; CDR2 reads YYDKDF (reference sequence). After removal of 3 bases from V and 8 bases from J, the junction contained 5 bases not matched to a gene. This CDR3 is CATSSRTGQGYTF. DNA for the CDR3: TGTGCCACCAGCAGTAGGACAGGGCAAGGCTACACCTTC.

This clonotype was counted at least ten times. V is TRBV19 and J is TRBJ2-1, with 11 bases fitting TRBD2. CDR1 LNHDA and CDR2 SQIVND come from the germline V gene (reference sequence). The J segment lost 1 base and the V segment lost 3 bases, leaving 5 bases of the junction unmatched. The CDR3 has 17 amino acids. In nucleotides, the CDR3 is TGTGCCAGTAGTATTGGGACTAGCGGCTATTCCTACAATGAGCAGTTCTTC. It specifies CASSIGTSGYSYNEQFF. Full variable domain (missing parts from reference TRBV19 and TRBJ2-1): DGGITQSPKYLFRKEGQNVTLSCEQNLNHDAMYWYRQDPGQGLRLIYYSQIVNDFQKGDIAEGYSVSREKKESFPLTVTSAQKNPTAFYLCASSIGTSGYSYNEQFFGPGTRLTVL.